The 6 T cell receptor beta chains presented below share a single source sample, sequenced in a study of OX40 agonist ivuxolimab in advanced cancers. This table comes from immunoSEQ multiplex PCR, and its TCRdb copy is limited to in-frame clones, with some not included. The data hold 14,000 to 15,000 clones, with around four fifths observed a single time. The material was CD4+ or CD8+ T cells sorted from blood, obtained in a trial of the OX40 agonist ivuxolimab. All receptors derive from an adult with an advanced solid tumor such as melanoma, head and neck, liver or kidney cancer.

The chain combines TRBV5-6 with TRBJ2-1; perhaps TRBD2 as D (6 bases). Per the germline V gene, CDR1 is SGHDT and CDR2 is YYEEEE. This CDR3 is built from 17 residues. The V and J ends lost 4 bases and 8 bases respectively, with 25 bases between them. The CDR3 loop is CASSKAGGASSIYEQFF. DNA for the CDR3: TGTGCCAGCAGCAAGGCCGGCGGGGCTAGCTCTATTTATGAGCAGTTCTTC.

The CDR3 is CASSQGLAGAKTFLDEQYF. CDR3 in DNA: TGTGCCAGCAGCCAGGGACTAGCGGGAGCGAAAACCTTTTTAGACGAGCAGTACTTC. This chain links TRBV7-8 with TRBJ2-7; 14 positions match TRBD2. In germline, CDR1 is SGHVS, CDR2 FQNEAQ. V lost 5 bases and J lost 5; bases outside the gene matches: 17. This CDR3 has 19 amino acids.

In DNA form, the CDR3 reads TGTGCCAGCAGCTCACCAGCTAGCGGGAGTTTCTCCTACGAGCAGTACTTC. Translated, it gives CASSSPASGSFSYEQYF. V and J are TRBV7-9 and TRBJ2-7; 10 bases fit TRBD2. CDR3 length equals 17 residues. Germline values: CDR1 SEHNR, CDR2 FQNEAQ (reference sequence). The trim removed 4 bases at V and 0 bases at J, leaving 9 bases unmatched.

DNA of the CDR3: TGTGCCAGCAGCCTACAGGGGGCAGCTCGGGGAGAGCAGTACTTC. Protein sequence: CASSLQGAARGEQYF. The V and J genes are TRBV28 and TRBJ2-7; 9 nucleotides match TRBD1. Trimming removed 6 bases from V and 7 bases from J; junction bases left unmatched: 13. The CDR3 has 15 amino acids. Germline CDR1 is MDHEN and CDR2 is SYDVKM.

The V and J genes are TRBV6-4 and TRBJ2-2; unclear D gene. V was trimmed by 5 bases and J by 0 bases, leaving 16 bases between them. The germline gives CDR1 MRHNA, CDR2 SNTAGT. This CDR3 region has 17 residues. The CDR3 loop reads CASSPGPAGSNTGELFF. DNA for the CDR3: TGTGCCAGCAGTCCCGGCCCTGCCGGATCGAACACCGGGGAGCTGTTTTTT.

The chain joins TRBV7-9 to TRBJ2-1; D not certain. CDR1 and CDR2 (germline): SEHNR, FQNEAQ (reference sequence). The CDR3 has 12 residues. Trimming removed 3 bases at V and 6 bases at J, with 6 bases between. CDR3 loop: CASSLVPNEQFF. The CDR3 bases are TGTGCCAGCAGCTTGGTACCCAATGAGCAGTTCTTC.